These 13 T cell receptor beta chains share one sample of origin, sequenced in a study of CD8+ T cells in alopecia areata. RNA extraction was followed by reverse transcription into cDNA, which acted as the sequencing template. The repertoire was sequenced with immunoSEQ multiplex PCR; TCRdb's copy has only in-frame clones and lacks some. The table includes 150,000 to 200,000 clones, approximately 50% detected once. Treatment reported: oral pan-JAK inhibitor, 5-10 mg twice daily. The material sequenced was CD8+ T cells sorted from blood, taken at week 52, from a patient treated with tofacitinib. These receptors all stem from a human donor with alopecia areata.

This chain connects TRBV6-6 to TRBJ1-2, with D perhaps matching TRBD1 (6 bases). The ends were cut back, 2 bases at V and 3 bases at J, with 7 bases in the middle. Germline V gene sequence: CDR1 MNHNY, CDR2 SVGAGI (reference sequence). The CDR3 runs 13 residues. In DNA, the CDR3 is TGTGCCAGCAGTTACGAGGGGGACTATGGCTACACCTTC. Translating it yields CASSYEGDYGYTF.

V gene TRBV6-5 combines with J gene TRBJ2-7, with D perhaps TRBD1 or TRBD2 (5 bases each). Germline-derived CDR1 and CDR2 are MNHEY and SVGAGI. The V end was cut by 2 bases, the J end by 3 bases, with 8 bases between. CDR3 length: 13 residues. CDR3 amino acids: CASSYGGYYEQYF. For the CDR3, the DNA is TGTGCCAGCAGTTACGGGGGTTACTACGAGCAGTACTTC.

CDR3 residues: CASQQNTEAFF. The CDR3 region has the DNA TGTGCCAGTCAACAGAACACTGAAGCTTTCTTT. The V gene is TRBV13, the J gene TRBJ1-1; D unresolved. Deletions cut 9 bases from V and 1 base from J, with 6 bases between. Germline V gene lookup returns CDR1 PRHDT and CDR2 FYEKMQ (reference sequence). The CDR3 covers 11 residues.

The rearrangement joins TRBV5-1 to TRBJ2-3, with D tentatively TRBD1 (6 bases). Per the germline V gene, CDR1 is SGHRS and CDR2 is YFSETQ. This CDR3 comprises 15 residues. Trimming removed 3 bases at V and 0 bases at J, with 11 bases between. CDR3 protein: CASSSDRASTDTQYF. As DNA, the CDR3 is TGCGCCAGCAGCTCGGACAGAGCTAGCACAGATACGCAGTATTTT.

This sequence joins TRBV9 and TRBJ2-1, with D perhaps matching TRBD1 (5 bases). CDR1 is SGDLS and CDR2 is YYNGEE in the germline V gene. The CDR3 has 14 amino acids. V lost 0 bases and J 3 bases, leaving 7 bases between the germline ends. The CDR3 loop is CASSVVGDYNEQFF. DNA for the CDR3: TGTGCCAGCAGCGTAGTAGGGGACTACAATGAGCAGTTCTTC.

The V gene is TRBV30, the J gene TRBJ2-7; 7 positions agree with TRBD2. This CDR3 region has 14 residues. Trimming took 1 base from V and 3 from J; bases not matched to a gene: 6. CDR1 GTSNPN and CDR2 SVGIG come from the germline V gene (reference sequence). The CDR3 coding sequence is TGTGCCTGGAGTGCCGAGGGAGGGGTCTACGAGCAGTACTTC. This codes for CAWSAEGGVYEQYF.

The rearrangement joins TRBV9 to TRBJ2-7, with 10 positions matching TRBD1. J was trimmed by 6 bases and V by 0 bases; bases with no gene match: 12. This CDR3 has 17 residues. The germline V gene encodes CDR1 SGDLS and CDR2 YYNGEE. The CDR3 sequence is CASSVDPSGTGAFEQYF. The CDR3 nucleotides are TGTGCCAGCAGCGTAGATCCCTCCGGGACAGGGGCGTTCGAGCAGTACTTC.

The chain recombines TRBV27 with TRBJ2-7; the match to TRBD2 covers 10 bases. CDR1 MNHEY and CDR2 SMNVEV come from the germline V gene (reference sequence). The CDR3 totals 16 residues. The junction had 10 bases not matched to a gene; V was cut back by 5 bases and J by 3 bases. CDR3 residues: CASSKNLRTSGYEQYF. In nucleotides, the CDR3 is TGTGCCAGCAGTAAGAACCTCCGGACTAGCGGCTACGAGCAGTACTTC.

On this clone: A read error may produce the germline difference seen at one junction end. This chain links TRBV7-9 with TRBJ2-5, with D unresolved. The CDR3 spans 12 residues. CDR1 is SEHNR and CDR2 is FQNEAQ in the germline V gene (reference sequence). DNA of the CDR3: TGTGCCAGCAGCTTACTGGAAGACACCCAGTACTTC. As protein: CASSLLEDTQYF.

This clone has a handful of counts. This chain connects TRBV5-1 to TRBJ1-1; no definite D call. Germline CDR1 and CDR2: SGHRS and YFSETQ. The ends were cut back, 4 bases at V and 1 base at J, with 11 bases in the middle. CDR3 size: 14 residues. The CDR3 spells CASSPVVRNTEAFF. In DNA, the CDR3 is TGCGCCAGCAGCCCGGTCGTCAGGAACACTGAAGCTTTCTTT.

This clone was counted a few times. This chain joins TRBV7-9 and TRBJ2-1, with D perhaps TRBD1 or TRBD2 (5 bases each). Germline lookup yields CDR1 SEHNR and CDR2 FQNEAQ (reference sequence). This CDR3 region has 14 residues. Trimming pared 5 bases from V and 7 bases from J, leaving 15 bases between. The CDR3 DNA reads as TGTGCCAGCAGCGAGCAACGGGGCCTAAATGAGCAGTTCTTC. It encodes CASSEQRGLNEQFF.

The chain couples TRBV2 to TRBJ2-1, with D unclear. V was cut by 6 bases and J by 1 base, with 10 bases left in between. Germline-derived CDR1 and CDR2 are SNHLY and FYNNEI. This CDR3 contains 14 residues. CDR3 region: CASRSSPSYNEQFF. CDR3 DNA sequence: TGTGCCAGCAGGTCCTCCCCTTCCTACAATGAGCAGTTCTTC.

A few counts support this clone. This chain connects TRBV30 to TRBJ2-1, with 9 bases aligning to TRBD1. The CDR3 is 13 amino acids. V lost 5 bases, J lost 4 bases, and 3 bases stayed unmatched. Germline V CDR1 and CDR2: GTSNPN, SVGIG (reference sequence). Here the CDR3 DNA reads TGTGCCTGGGGACAGGGGCTGTACAATGAGCAGTTCTTC. Translation: CAWGQGLYNEQFF.